The present entry profiles one TCR beta chain with its context. The V gene lost 5 bases and the J gene lost 4 bases, with 12 bases spanning the gap. Germline V gene sequence: CDR1 LNHDA, CDR2 SQIVND (reference sequence). The CDR3 extends over 14 amino acids. Profiling relied on immunoSEQ multiplex PCR, and the TCRdb table lists in-frame clones only, not all of them. This table has under 300,000 clones, about 86% appearing once. The sample comes from a study of blood T cell repertoires in COVID-19. The rearrangement uses TRBV19 and TRBJ2-4; D is possibly TRBD2 (6 bases). The sequence came from a woman between 55 and 75 years old with active or convalescent COVID-19. Input material: peripheral blood. The CDR3 loop is CASSSPGEKNIQYF. The DNA of the CDR3 is TGTGCCAGTAGTTCTCCGGGAGAGAAAAACATTCAGTACTTC.